This entry concerns a single TCR beta chain. The sample is drawn from a study of PD-L1 blockade in urothelial cancer. About the study: Bladder-origin urothelial cancer in males described twenty-five of the 29 patients. Blood was analyzed 3 weeks (second dose) and 6 weeks after treatment start. Among blood samples, the median T cell count was approximately 140,000.

Each patient gave between 1 and 8 samples, pretreatment and on-treatment. CDR1 is MDHEN, CDR2 SYDVKM, per germline. The trim removed 5 bases at V and 1 base at J, leaving 8 bases unmatched. The CDR3 has 16 amino acids. The method was immunoSEQ multiplex PCR; TCRdb's version includes in-frame clones alone and lacks a portion of them. The sample yields about 88,000 clones, approximately 90% seen once. The chain carries TRBV28 and TRBJ1-3, with 7 bases aligning to TRBD1. The starting material was PBMCs, obtained around atezolizumab (anti-PD-L1) treatment. The source of this sequence is a man in his sixties with urothelial cancer. The CDR3 spells CASSLTGPQSGNTIYF. In DNA form, the CDR3 reads TGTGCCAGCAGTCTGACAGGGCCCCAATCTGGAAACACCATATATTTT.